The 5 T cell receptor beta chains listed next were all sequenced from one sample in a study of blood T cell repertoires in COVID-19. Clones were sequenced by immunoSEQ multiplex PCR, and TCRdb holds only the in-frame ones, with some missing. The top ten hold roughly 3% of the sample, which has 270,000 or so clones, roughly 85% seen once. The sequenced sample was peripheral blood. The receptor set was obtained from a woman younger than 35 with acute or convalescent COVID-19.

The chain uses TRBV19 and TRBJ1-1; D is perhaps TRBD1 (5 bases). Germline V gene data show CDR1 as LNHDA and CDR2 as SQIVND (reference sequence). V lost 4 bases to trimming and J lost 4 bases, with 16 bases between them. This CDR3 comprises 15 residues. CDR3 DNA sequence: TGTGCCAGTAGTACTCCAAAGGGGATCGCCACTGAAGCTTTCTTT. Its protein is CASSTPKGIATEAFF.

The chain recombines TRBV27 with TRBJ1-5; D ambiguous. Germline CDR1 reads MNHEY; CDR2 reads SMNVEV (reference sequence). Deletions cut 6 bases from V and 4 bases from J, with 4 bases between. The CDR3 has 11 amino acids. CDR3 bases: TGTGCCAGCAGCCTTAATCAGCCCCAGCATTTT. As protein: CASSLNQPQHF.

This clone was observed a handful of times. This chain connects TRBV25-1 to TRBJ2-1; 10 positions match TRBD2. This CDR3 has 16 amino acids. Trimming cost V 4 bases and J 7 bases; bases outside gene matches: 10. CDR1 is MGHDK, CDR2 SYGVNS, per germline. The CDR3 here is CASSAEREGPRNEQFF. In nucleotides, the CDR3 is TGTGCCAGCAGTGCAGAGCGGGAGGGCCCGAGGAATGAGCAGTTCTTC.

The gene calls are TRBV6-4 and TRBJ2-1, with 15 bases lining up with TRBD2. The junction had 3 bases not matched to a gene; V was cut back by 2 bases and J by 7 bases. In germline, CDR1 is MRHNA, CDR2 SNTAGT. The CDR3 is 16 amino acids. CDR3 nucleotide sequence: TGTGCCAGCAGTGACCTCGGGACTAGCGGGAGGAATGAGCAGTTCTTC. Translation gives CASSDLGTSGRNEQFF.

The chain employs TRBV11-2 and TRBJ2-1; 10 positions match TRBD2. The CDR3 spans 19 residues. Germline CDR1 SGHAT, CDR2 FQNNGV. J was trimmed by 0 bases and V by 2 bases; bases with no gene match: 10. CDR3 region: CASSLSASGSLRSYNEQFF. CDR3 DNA sequence: TGTGCCAGCAGCTTATCGGCTAGCGGGAGCCTCCGCTCCTACAATGAGCAGTTCTTC.